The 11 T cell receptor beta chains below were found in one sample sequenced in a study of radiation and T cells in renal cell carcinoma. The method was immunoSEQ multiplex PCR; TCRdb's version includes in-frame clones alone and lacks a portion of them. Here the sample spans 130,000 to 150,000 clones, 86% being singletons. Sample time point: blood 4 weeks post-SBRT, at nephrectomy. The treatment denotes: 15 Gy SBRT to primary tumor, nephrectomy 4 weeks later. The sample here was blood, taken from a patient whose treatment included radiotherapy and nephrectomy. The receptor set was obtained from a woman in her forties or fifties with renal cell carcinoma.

The CDR3 protein is CASSLSGVMYEQYF. Here the CDR3 DNA reads TGTGCCAGCAGTTTATCTGGGGTAATGTACGAGCAGTACTTC. V and J are TRBV28 and TRBJ2-7; D unclear. The germline V gene encodes CDR1 MDHEN and CDR2 SYDVKM. V was pared by 1 base and J by 4 bases, with 11 bases between. This CDR3 has 14 residues. The variable domain in full, completed from reference TRBV28 and TRBJ2-7, reads DVKVTQSSRYLVKRTGEKVFLECVQDMDHENMFWYRQDPGLGLRLIYFSYDVKMKEKGDIPEGYSVSREKKERFSLILESASTNQTSMYLCASSLSGVMYEQYFGPGTRLTVT.

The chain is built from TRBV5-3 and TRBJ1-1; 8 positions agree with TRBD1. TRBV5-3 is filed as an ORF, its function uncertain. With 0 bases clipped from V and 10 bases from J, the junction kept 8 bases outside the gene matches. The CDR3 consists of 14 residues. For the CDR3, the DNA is TGTGCCAGAAGCTTGGCCGGGACAGGTTTGAGAGCTTTCTTT. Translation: CARSLAGTGLRAFF.

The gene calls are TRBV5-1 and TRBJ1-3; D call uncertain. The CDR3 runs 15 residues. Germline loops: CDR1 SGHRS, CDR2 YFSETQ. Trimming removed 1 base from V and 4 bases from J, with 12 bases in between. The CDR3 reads CASSLSAFSGNTIYF. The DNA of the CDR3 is TGCGCCAGCAGCTTGAGCGCATTCTCCGGAAACACCATATATTTT.

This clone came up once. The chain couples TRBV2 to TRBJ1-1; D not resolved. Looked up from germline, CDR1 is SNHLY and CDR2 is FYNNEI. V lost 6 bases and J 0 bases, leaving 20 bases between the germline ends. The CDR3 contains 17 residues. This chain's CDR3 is CASSQSRGGLMNTEAFF. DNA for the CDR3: TGTGCCAGCAGCCAAAGTCGGGGAGGACTTATGAACACTGAAGCTTTCTTT.

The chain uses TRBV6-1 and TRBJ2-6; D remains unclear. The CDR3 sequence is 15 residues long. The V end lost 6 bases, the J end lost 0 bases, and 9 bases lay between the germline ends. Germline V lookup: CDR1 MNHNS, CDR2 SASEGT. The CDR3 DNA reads TGTGCCAGCAGGGTCAGTTACTCTGGGGCCAACGTCCTGACTTTC. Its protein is CASRVSYSGANVLTF.

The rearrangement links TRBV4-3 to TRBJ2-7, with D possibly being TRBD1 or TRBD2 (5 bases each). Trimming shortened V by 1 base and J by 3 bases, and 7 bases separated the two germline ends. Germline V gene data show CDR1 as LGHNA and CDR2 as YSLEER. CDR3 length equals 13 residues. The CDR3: CASSQGGYYEQYF. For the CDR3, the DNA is TGCGCCAGCAGCCAAGGGGGGTACTACGAGCAGTACTTC.

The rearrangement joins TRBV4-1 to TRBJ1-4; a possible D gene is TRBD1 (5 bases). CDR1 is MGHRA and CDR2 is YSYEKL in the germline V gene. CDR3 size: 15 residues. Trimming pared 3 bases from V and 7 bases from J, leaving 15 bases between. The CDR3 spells CASSHMRGGSEKLFF. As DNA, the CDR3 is TGCGCCAGCAGCCACATGAGGGGAGGGAGTGAAAAACTGTTTTTT.

CDR3 in DNA: TGTGCCAGCAGTGAAGGGACGGCCGGGGGAGAGCAGTACTTC. Encoded protein: CASSEGTAGGEQYF. This chain links TRBV6-1 with TRBJ2-7; TRBD2 is a possible D gene (6 bases). V dropped 1 base and J dropped 7 bases, with 14 bases sitting between them. The length of the CDR3 is 14 residues. Germline loops: CDR1 MNHNS, CDR2 SASEGT.

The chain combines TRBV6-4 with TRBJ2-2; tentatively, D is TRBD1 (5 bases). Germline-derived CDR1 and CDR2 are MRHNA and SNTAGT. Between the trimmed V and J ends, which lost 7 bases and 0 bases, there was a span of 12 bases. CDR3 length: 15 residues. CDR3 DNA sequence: TGTGCCAGCACCCTGACAGACGCGAACACCGGGGAGCTGTTTTTT. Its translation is CASTLTDANTGELFF.

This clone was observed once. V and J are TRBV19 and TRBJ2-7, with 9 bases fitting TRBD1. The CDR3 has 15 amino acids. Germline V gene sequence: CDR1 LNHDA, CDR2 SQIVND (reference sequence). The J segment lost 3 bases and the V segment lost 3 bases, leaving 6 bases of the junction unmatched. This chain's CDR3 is CASSIWDRDGYEQYF. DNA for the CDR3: TGTGCCAGTAGTATCTGGGACAGGGATGGCTACGAGCAGTACTTC.

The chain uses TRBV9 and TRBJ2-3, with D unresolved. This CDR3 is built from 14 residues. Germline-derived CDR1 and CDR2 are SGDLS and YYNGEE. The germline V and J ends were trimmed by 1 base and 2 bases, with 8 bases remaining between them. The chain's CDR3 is CASSVKIVTDTQYF. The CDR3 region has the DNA TGTGCCAGCAGCGTAAAAATAGTCACAGATACGCAGTATTTT.